This entry features one TCR beta chain sequence. The CDR3 loop spans 11 amino acids. CDR1 and CDR2 from the germline V gene are DFQATT and SNEGSKA (reference sequence). V lost 3 bases to trimming and J lost 9 bases, with 11 bases between them. This sample is part of a study of blood T cells in healthy people across ages. The use of a sample-barcoded 5' primer and a J-beta primer mix characterized a second PCR of about 7 to 12 cycles. TCRdb passed the 5' RACE reads through MiXCR, listing each CDR3 protein once. The repertoire holds 450,000 to 700,000 distinct CDR3 sequences, with roughly 29% as singletons.

The chain carries TRBV20-1 and TRBJ1-2; TRBD1 might be the D (5 bases). The receptor was derived from a woman between 65 and 79 years old in good health. Sequenced material: blood. CDR3 sequence (DNA): TGCAGTGCTAGCCCACAGGCCCGCTACACCTTC. This gives the protein CSASPQARYTF.